This TCR beta chain derives from a study of blood T cell repertoires in COVID-19. At the level of the study: In each case, the material was cDNA or gDNA derived from T cells, B-cell-depleted T cells, or PBMCs.

TCRdb's table, derived via immunoSEQ multiplex PCR, lists solely in-frame clones and lacks some. The sample shows 70,000 to 95,000 clones, 89% of them seen only once. V lost 7 bases and J lost 6; bases outside the gene matches: 11. Germline V CDR1 and CDR2: MNHEY, SVGAGI. The CDR3 runs 14 residues. V usage is TRBV6-5 and J usage is TRBJ1-1; the match to TRBD1 covers 7 bases. The TCR was taken from a woman of 80 years or more with active COVID-19. Sequencing was carried out using peripheral blood. CDR3 residues: CASIMTGFSSEAFF. Here the CDR3 DNA reads TGTGCCAGCATCATGACAGGGTTCTCGTCTGAAGCTTTCTTT.